This T cell receptor (beta chain) was sequenced in a study of blood T cell repertoires in COVID-19. Study-level background: T cells, B-cell-depleted T cells, or PBMCs supplied cDNA or gDNA.

The ends were cut back, 4 bases at V and 7 bases at J, with 20 bases in the middle. The CDR3 loop spans 16 amino acids. Germline-derived CDR1 and CDR2 are MNHNS and SASEGT. This clone was counted once. Source study methods: By means of reference gene primer amplification, nucleated cell counts were estimated. Here immunoSEQ multiplex PCR was the method, and the copy in TCRdb shows in-frame clones only, minus some. The V and J calls and the clone size are those of that table, but D and trimming were determined from the DNA. The profile shows over 5,500 clones, approximately 90% of them singletons. The source material was peripheral blood. This TCR was sampled from a human donor in a cohort sampled during active COVID-19. The V call is TRBV6-1, the J call TRBJ1-5, with a possible D match to TRBD1 (6 bases). The CDR3 DNA reads TGTGCCAGCAGTGTTCGTCGGTTACAGGGCGGACAGCCCCAGCATTTT. It encodes CASSVRRLQGGQPQHF.